This T cell receptor (beta chain) was recovered during a study of T cells in pancreatic ductal adenocarcinoma. Selected pancreatic ductal adenocarcinoma patients had undergone surgery without neoadjuvant therapy. Assay: immunoSEQ multiplex PCR; the TCRdb copy retains only in-frame clones and omits some. The sample holds about 5,400 clones, approximately 70% seen once. This CDR3 has 14 residues. The V and J ends lost 6 bases and 5 bases, in that order; junction bases with no gene match: 6. Per the germline V gene, CDR1 is SGDLS and CDR2 is YYNGEE. The sequenced material came from pancreatic tumor tissue. This receptor was identified in a human donor with pancreatic ductal adenocarcinoma. The V call is TRBV9, the J call TRBJ2-1; 9 nucleotides match TRBD1. This CDR3 reads CASKGTGTDNEQFF. In nucleotides, the CDR3 is TGTGCCAGCAAAGGGACAGGGACGGACAATGAGCAGTTCTTC. Based on the CDR3 plus reference TRBV9 and TRBJ2-1, the full variable domain is DSGVTQTPKHLITATGQRVTLRCSPRSGDLSVYWYQQSLDQGLQFLIQYYNGEERAKGNILERFSAQQFPDLHSELNLSSLELGDSALYFCASKGTGTDNEQFFGPGTRLTVL.